The clone carrying this T cell receptor (beta chain) is a singleton in its sample. Its target is unknown. This sample is part of a study of CD8+CD57+ T cells in acquired aplastic anemia. Genomic DNA acted as the template from which TCR beta VDJ combination and CDR3 sequence profiling were carried out. TCRdb fed the reads into MiXCR, producing one record per CDR3 protein. This repertoire shows 450,000 to 550,000 distinct CDR3 sequences, around 33% found once; its top ten account for less than 0.85%. General observations from the study: The study identified roughly 29 CD8+ CDR3 sequences shared by patients and controls.

Patients chosen for sequencing had shown CD8+CD57+ cell expansion by flow cytometry. Trimming cost V 4 bases and J 3 bases, with 12 bases left between them. CDR1 is DFQATT, CDR2 SNEGSKA, per germline (reference sequence). The CDR3 runs 13 residues. Material: sorted CD4+, CD8+, or CD8+CD57+ T cells (not recorded which) from PBMCs. The V and J genes are TRBV20-1 and TRBJ1-1, with D possibly matching TRBD1 (6 bases). This clonotype originated in a human donor with aplastic anemia. DNA for the CDR3: TGCAGTGCTATAGACAGGCTGGACACTGAAGCTTTCTTT. Protein product: CSAIDRLDTEAFF.